This T cell receptor (beta chain) is from a study of beta chain features in type 1 diabetes. Since all of the isolated RNA was reverse transcribed, expressed TCRB transcripts were what got sequenced. Clones were sequenced by immunoSEQ multiplex PCR, and TCRdb holds only the in-frame ones, with some missing. The table shows around 320,000 clones, with approximately 14% occurring only once. V dropped 2 bases and J dropped 3 bases, with 13 bases sitting between them. CDR1 is KGHSY and CDR2 is FQNENV in the germline V gene. The CDR3 contains 15 residues. This clone was counted between two and nine times. Its antigen remains unidentified. Broader study findings: Patients with type 1 diabetes showed fewer VDJ junction insertions and more deletions. The naive, central memory and Treg TCRB repertoires showed an apparent similarity that was greater among patients than among healthy donors.

This clonotype was sampled from a man aged 25 to 45 in good health. The chain joins TRBV16 to TRBJ1-2, with a tentative D call TRBD1 (6 bases). The sequencing sample was made of central memory CD4+ T cells from blood. CDR3 residues: CASSQTASGDYGYTF. CDR3 nucleotides: TGTGCCAGCAGCCAAACCGCCTCAGGGGACTATGGCTACACCTTC.